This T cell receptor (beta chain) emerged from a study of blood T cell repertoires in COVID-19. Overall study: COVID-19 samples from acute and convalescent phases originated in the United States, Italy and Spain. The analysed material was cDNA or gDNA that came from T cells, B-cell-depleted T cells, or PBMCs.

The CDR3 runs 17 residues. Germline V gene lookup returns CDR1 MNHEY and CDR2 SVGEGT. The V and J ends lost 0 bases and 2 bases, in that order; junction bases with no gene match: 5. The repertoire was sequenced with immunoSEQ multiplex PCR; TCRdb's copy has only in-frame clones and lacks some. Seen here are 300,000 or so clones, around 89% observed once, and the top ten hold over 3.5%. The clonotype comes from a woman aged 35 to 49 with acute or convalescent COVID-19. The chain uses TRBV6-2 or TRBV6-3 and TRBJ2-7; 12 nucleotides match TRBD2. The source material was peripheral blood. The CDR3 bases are TGTGCCAGCAGTTACTCGATAAGACTAGCGGGGGCCTACGAGCAGTACGTC. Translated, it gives CASSYSIRLAGAYEQYV.